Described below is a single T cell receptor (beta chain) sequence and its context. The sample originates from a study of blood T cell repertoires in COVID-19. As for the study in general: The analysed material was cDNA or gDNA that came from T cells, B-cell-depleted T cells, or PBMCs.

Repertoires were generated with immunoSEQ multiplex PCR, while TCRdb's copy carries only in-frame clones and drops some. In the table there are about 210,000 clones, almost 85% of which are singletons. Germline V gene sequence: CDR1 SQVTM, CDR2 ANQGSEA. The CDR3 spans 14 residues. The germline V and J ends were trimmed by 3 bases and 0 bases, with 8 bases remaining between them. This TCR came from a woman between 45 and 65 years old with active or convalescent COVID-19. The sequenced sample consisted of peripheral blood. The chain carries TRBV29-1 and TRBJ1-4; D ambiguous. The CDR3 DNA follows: TGCAGCGTTGATTTAGATGCAACTAATGAAAAACTGTTTTTT. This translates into CSVDLDATNEKLFF. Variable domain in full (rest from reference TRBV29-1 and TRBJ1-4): SAVISQKPSRDICQRGTSLTIQCQVDSQVTMMFWYRQQPGQSLTLIATANQGSEATYESGFVIDKFPISRPNLTFSTLTVSNMSPEDSSIYLCSVDLDATNEKLFFGSGTQLSVL.